Listed below are T cell receptor beta chains from one sample, sequenced in a study of human thymus T cells. The table came from immunoSEQ multiplex PCR; TCRdb's copy has only in-frame clones and leaves some out. The sample carries 120,000 or so clones, around 96% recorded once. Sample: thymus tissue. The source is a boy under two years old with a congenital heart defect but otherwise immunologically healthy. Both conserved end residues are part of each CDR3. A D gene is named only where the DNA matches it firmly. The size field is filled for only some rows; it gives once, few, many or a size class.

size,V,length,J,D,CDR3,DNA
.,TRBV5-8,17,TRBJ1-4,.,CASSLGPVGATNEKLFF,TGTGCCAGCAGCTTGGGGCCAGTGGGGGCAACTAATGAAAAACTGTTTTTT
.,TRBV7-8,19,TRBJ2-5,TRBD2,CASSFDSGEAGGHQETQYF,TGTGCCAGCAGCTTCGACAGCGGGGAAGCGGGGGGGCACCAAGAGACCCAGTACTTC
.,TRBV28,14,TRBJ1-3,.,CASSFWDTGNTIYF,TGTGCCAGCAGTTTTTGGGACACTGGAAACACCATATATTTT
.,TRBV4-1,18,TRBJ1-2,.,CASSQSPDHEAINYGYTF,TGCGCCAGCAGCCAAAGCCCCGATCACGAGGCGATTAACTATGGCTACACCTTC
.,TRBV27,13,TRBJ2-5,.,CASSLGDKETQYF,TGTGCCAGCAGTCTAGGTGATAAAGAGACCCAGTACTTC
.,TRBV9,15,TRBJ2-6,.,CASSPRRGGANVLTF,TGTGCCAGCAGCCCCAGGCGGGGAGGGGCCAACGTCCTGACTTTC
.,TRBV9,16,TRBJ2-5,TRBD2,CASSVASGGLQETQYF,TGTGCCAGCAGCGTCGCTAGCGGGGGGCTCCAAGAGACCCAGTACTTC
.,TRBV11-2,16,TRBJ1-2,.,CASSYTDRLLNYGYTF,TGTGCCAGCAGCTACACAGACAGGTTACTAAACTATGGCTACACCTTC
.,TRBV28,13,TRBJ2-6,.,CATQGQGANVLTF,TGTGCCACCCAAGGGCAAGGGGCCAACGTCCTGACTTTC
.,TRBV19,16,TRBJ2-6,.,CASSIGEVGMANVLTF,TGTGCCAGTAGTATAGGAGAGGTAGGGATGGCCAACGTCCTGACTTTC
.,TRBV4-2,14,TRBJ1-6,.,CASSQDKGNSPLHF,TGTGCCAGCAGCCAAGATAAGGGTAATTCACCCCTCCACTTT
.,TRBV6-5,15,TRBJ1-2,.,CASSYSQGSNYGYTF,TGTGCCAGCAGTTACAGTCAGGGAAGTAACTATGGCTATACCTTC
once,TRBV5-6,16,TRBJ2-7,TRBD2,CASSLPSGGFNYEQYF,TGTGCCAGCAGCTTGCCCAGCGGGGGGTTTAATTACGAGCAGTACTTC
.,TRBV30,14,TRBJ1-5,TRBD1,CAWSPLTGHQPQHF,TGTGCCTGGAGTCCCCTGACAGGGCATCAGCCCCAGCATTTT
.,TRBV9,17,TRBJ2-3,.,CASSVAGDFYSTDTQYF,TGTGCCAGCAGCGTAGCTGGGGACTTCTATAGCACAGATACGCAGTATTTT
.,TRBV5-4,14,TRBJ1-1,.,CASSSRGKNTEAFF,TGTGCCAGCAGCTCTAGGGGAAAGAACACTGAAGCTTTCTTT
once,TRBV4-1,16,TRBJ2-7,.,CASSLHLPGDLSEQYF,TGCGCCAGCAGCCTACACCTCCCGGGGGATCTGTCCGAGCAGTACTTC
.,TRBV6-5,14,TRBJ1-1,TRBD1,CASSYGTGLTEAFF,TGTGCCAGCAGTTACGGGACAGGGTTAACTGAAGCTTTCTTT
.,TRBV10-3,13,TRBJ2-5,.,CAISDKKAKTQYF,TGTGCCATCAGTGATAAGAAGGCAAAGACCCAGTACTTC
.,TRBV13,13,TRBJ2-7,.,CASSLRRNYEQYF,TGTGCCAGCAGCTTAAGGAGGAACTACGAGCAGTACTTC
.,TRBV4-1,16,TRBJ2-1,TRBD1,CASSPGETGDYNEQFF,TGCGCCAGCAGCCCTGGGGAGACAGGGGACTACAATGAGCAGTTCTTC
.,TRBV4-3,16,TRBJ2-2,TRBD1,CASSHGTGEGTGELFF,TGCGCCAGCAGCCACGGGACAGGGGAGGGGACCGGGGAGCTGTTTTTT
once,TRBV28,16,TRBJ2-3,TRBD2,CASSFSLAGDTDTQYF,TGTGCCAGCAGTTTTTCGTTAGCGGGGGACACAGATACGCAGTATTTT
.,TRBV5-6,15,TRBJ1-4,.,CASSLYRNRDEKLFF,TGTGCCAGCAGCCTTTACAGAAATAGGGATGAAAAACTGTTTTTT
.,TRBV6-6,14,TRBJ2-3,.,CASSYARNEGMEYF,TGTGCCAGCAGTTACGCAAGAAACGAGGGTATGGAGTATTTT
.,TRBV25-1,10,TRBJ2-7,.,CASLADEQYF,TGTGCCAGCCTTGCGGACGAGCAGTACTTC
.,TRBV6-1,16,TRBJ2-7,TRBD1,CASSEMDRGFRYEQYF,TGTGCCAGCAGTGAAATGGACAGGGGGTTTAGATACGAGCAGTACTTC
.,TRBV28,14,TRBJ2-3,.,CASSHGLATDTQYF,TGTGCCAGCAGTCATGGACTTGCCACAGATACGCAGTATTTT
.,TRBV27,13,TRBJ1-1,.,CASSGGQNTEAFF,TGTGCCAGCAGTGGGGGACAGAACACTGAAGCTTTCTTT
.,TRBV6-4,15,TRBJ2-5,TRBD2,CARNTPGTSKKTQYF,TGTGCCAGAAATACTCCCGGGACTAGTAAGAAGACCCAGTACTTC
.,TRBV6-6,16,TRBJ1-1,TRBD1,CASMTGQGDENTEAFF,TGTGCCAGCATGACCGGACAGGGGGATGAGAACACTGAAGCTTTCTTT
.,TRBV27,13,TRBJ1-1,TRBD1,CASSFQGVTEAFF,TGTGCCAGCAGTTTCCAGGGGGTCACTGAAGCTTTCTTT
.,TRBV9,13,TRBJ2-7,.,CASSVGGQCEQYF,TGTGCCAGCAGCGTAGGGGGGCAGTGCGAGCAGTACTTC
.,TRBV7-9,15,TRBJ1-6,TRBD1,CASSLYTGGNSPLHF,TGTGCCAGCAGCTTATATACAGGGGGGAATTCACCCCTCCACTTT
few,TRBV5-4,11,TRBJ2-5,.,CASSLAETQYF,TGTGCCAGCAGCTTGGCCGAGACCCAGTACTTC
.,TRBV4-3,19,TRBJ2-2,.,CASSQEVAEGGPNTGELFF,TGCGCCAGCAGCCAAGAGGTCGCCGAGGGGGGGCCAAACACCGGGGAGCTGTTTTTT
.,TRBV18,13,TRBJ1-2,.,CASSLRGGRRYTF,TGTGCCAGCTCACTTAGGGGGGGCCGGCGCTACACCTTC
once,TRBV12-5,20,TRBJ1-6,.,CASGFSEQETKSSYNSPLHF,TGTGCTAGTGGTTTTTCGGAACAGGAGACTAAAAGCTCCTATAATTCACCCCTCCACTTT
.,TRBV18,16,TRBJ2-5,TRBD2,CASSPGGLAEGETQYF,TGTGCCAGCTCACCTGGGGGACTAGCGGAGGGGGAGACCCAGTACTTC
.,TRBV5-6,15,TRBJ1-4,.,CASSLRFSVNEKLFF,TGTGCCAGCAGCTTGAGATTTTCAGTTAATGAAAAACTGTTTTTT
.,TRBV9,17,TRBJ2-3,TRBD1,CASSVDGTGGATDTQYF,TGTGCCAGCAGCGTAGATGGGACAGGGGGCGCAACAGATACGCAGTATTTT
.,TRBV7-2,12,TRBJ1-5,TRBD1,CASSQGGRPQHF,TGTGCCAGCAGTCAGGGGGGTAGGCCCCAGCATTTT
.,TRBV5-4,14,TRBJ2-4,TRBD1,CASSFDRGVNIQYF,TGTGCCAGCAGTTTCGACAGGGGGGTAAACATTCAGTACTTC
.,TRBV10-3,13,TRBJ1-5,.,CASRDGSNQPQHF,TGTGCCAGCCGGGACGGTAGCAATCAGCCCCAGCATTTT
.,TRBV28,13,TRBJ1-3,.,CASSFGVGNTIYF,TGTGCCAGCAGTTTCGGGGTTGGAAACACCATATATTTT
.,TRBV5-4,17,TRBJ2-1,TRBD2,CASSLFPSGGSYNEQFF,TGTGCCAGCAGCTTGTTCCCTTCCGGGGGGTCTTACAATGAGCAGTTCTTC
.,TRBV7-6,15,TRBJ2-5,.,CASSSFVGLQETQYF,TGTGCCAGCAGCTCCTTCGTGGGTCTCCAAGAGACCCAGTACTTC
.,TRBV28,14,TRBJ1-3,.,CASRPGTTGNTIYF,TGTGCCAGCAGGCCCGGGACTACCGGAAACACCATATATTTT
.,TRBV7-2,18,TRBJ2-1,TRBD2,CASSSRGVAGGLAVEQFF,TGTGCCAGCAGCTCCCGTGGAGTTGCGGGGGGGTTAGCGGTTGAGCAGTTCTTC
.,TRBV9,15,TRBJ2-5,.,CASSSTVGGRETQYF,TGTGCCAGCAGCTCCACGGTGGGGGGGCGGGAGACCCAGTACTTC
.,TRBV7-2,15,TRBJ2-3,.,CASSRVGGAVDTQYF,TGTGCCAGCAGCCGCGTAGGGGGGGCCGTAGATACGCAGTATTTT
.,TRBV11-2,16,TRBJ2-7,.,CASSLVAALLTYEQYF,TGTGCCAGCAGCTTAGTGGCAGCCCTCCTTACCTACGAGCAGTACTTC
.,TRBV25-1,13,TRBJ2-5,.,CASAGTPSETQYF,TGTGCCAGCGCCGGGACCCCGAGCGAGACCCAGTACTTC
.,TRBV28,14,TRBJ1-1,.,CASSFAREGTEAFF,TGTGCCAGCAGTTTTGCCAGGGAAGGGACTGAAGCTTTCTTT